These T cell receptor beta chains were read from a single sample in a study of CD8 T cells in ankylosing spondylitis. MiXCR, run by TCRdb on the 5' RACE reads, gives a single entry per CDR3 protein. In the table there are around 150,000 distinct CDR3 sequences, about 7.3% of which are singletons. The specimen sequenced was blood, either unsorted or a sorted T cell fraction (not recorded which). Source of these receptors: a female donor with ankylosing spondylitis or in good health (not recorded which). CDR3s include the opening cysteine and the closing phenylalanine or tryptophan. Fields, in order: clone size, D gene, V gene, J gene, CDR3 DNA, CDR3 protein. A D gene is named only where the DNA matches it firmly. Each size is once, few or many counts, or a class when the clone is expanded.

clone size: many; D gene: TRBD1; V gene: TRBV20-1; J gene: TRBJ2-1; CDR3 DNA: TGCAGTGCCGACCCAGGGACAGGAGGCAATGAGCAGTTCTTC; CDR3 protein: CSADPGTGGNEQFF
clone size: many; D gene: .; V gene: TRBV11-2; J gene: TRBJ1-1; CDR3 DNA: TGTGCCAGCAGCTTAGGGGTCGGGACGGGGAGCACTGAAGCTTTCTTT; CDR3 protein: CASSLGVGTGSTEAFF
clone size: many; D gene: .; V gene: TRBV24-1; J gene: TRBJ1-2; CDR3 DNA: TGTGCCACCTCCGACTCGTCGTCTCCCTACACCTTC; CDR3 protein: CATSDSSSPYTF
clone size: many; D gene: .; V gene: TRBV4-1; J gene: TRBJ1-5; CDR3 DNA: TGCGCCAGCAGCCAAGGGCAGGGTAGCAATCAGCCCCAGCATTTT; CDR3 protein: CASSQGQGSNQPQHF
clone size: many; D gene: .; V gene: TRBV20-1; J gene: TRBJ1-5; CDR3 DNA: TGCAGTGCTAGAGATAAATTCTCAGGGTCAAGCAATCAGCCCCAGCATTTT; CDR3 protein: CSARDKFSGSSNQPQHF
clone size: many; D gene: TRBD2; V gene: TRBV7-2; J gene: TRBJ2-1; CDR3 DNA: TGTGCCAGCAGCTTAAGGTTGACTAGCGGGGGGAATGAGCAGTTCTTC; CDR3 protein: CASSLRLTSGGNEQFF
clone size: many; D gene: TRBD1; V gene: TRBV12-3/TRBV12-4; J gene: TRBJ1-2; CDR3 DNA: TGTGCCAGCAGTTCCCCGACAGGGTTATATGGCTACACCTTC; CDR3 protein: CASSSPTGLYGYTF
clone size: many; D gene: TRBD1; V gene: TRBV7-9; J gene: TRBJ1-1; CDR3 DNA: TGTGCCAGCAGCCGCGGCCTAGGGGGCCTGAACACTGAAGCTTTCTTT; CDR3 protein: CASSRGLGGLNTEAFF
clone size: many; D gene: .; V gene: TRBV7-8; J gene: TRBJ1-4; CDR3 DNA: TGTGCCAGCAGCTTAATGTCCGTCAGTAAACTGTTTTTT; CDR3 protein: CASSLMSVSKLFF
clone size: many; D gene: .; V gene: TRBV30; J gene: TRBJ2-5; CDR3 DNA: TGTGCCTGGAGGGTAGTACAAGAGACCCAGTACTTC; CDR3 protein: CAWRVVQETQYF
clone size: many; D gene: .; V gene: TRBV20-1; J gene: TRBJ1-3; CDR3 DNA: TGCAGTGCTACCTCGGGACACTTCTCTGGAAACACCATATATTTT; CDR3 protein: CSATSGHFSGNTIYF
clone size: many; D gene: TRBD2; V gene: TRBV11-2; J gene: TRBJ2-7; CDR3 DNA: TGTGCCAGCAGCTCCCGCGGGGGAATAGGGTACGAGCAGTACTTC; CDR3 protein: CASSSRGGIGYEQYF